This TCR beta chain was profiled in a study of Graves' ophthalmopathy and Graves' hyperthyroidism (dated by TCRdb to the late 2010s). With respect to the entire study: Hyperthyroidism was defined as stable when no progression to ophthalmopathy occurred within 18 months of follow-up. The study used TCR beta repertoire signatures to distinguish Graves' ophthalmopathy from Graves' hyperthyroidism and to predict progression to ophthalmopathy. In total, 135 blood samples were TCR-sequenced: some 43 ophthalmopathy, some 80 hyperthyroidism and roughly 17 hyperthyroidism-to-ophthalmopathy patients. To explore V-J signatures that separate ophthalmopathy from hyperthyroidism, a discovery set of about a hundred patients was enrolled, consisting of about 41 with ophthalmopathy and some 56 with stable hyperthyroidism. The independent validation cohort included about 19 hyperthyroidism patients plus 17 patients who later progressed from hyperthyroidism to ophthalmopathy. T-cell repertoires of thyroid tissue and blood were compared in six hyperthyroidism patients. Following sampling, methimazole starting at 30 mg daily was administered to hyperthyroidism patients, and high-dose intravenous methylprednisolone was administered to ophthalmopathy patients.

At the junction V is shortened by 5 bases and J by 7 bases; bases outside the gene matches: 9. From the cysteine through the phenylalanine, the CDR3 covers 14 amino acids. Only the CDR3 DNA is retained, 42 bases long and in frame from the first base. According to the germline V gene, CDR1 reads SNHLY and CDR2 reads FYNNEI. This clonotype was picked up many times. Its antigen specificity is not known. It has no much larger one-base neighbor in the sample; base qualities were not kept. Study-wide conclusions, independent of this receptor: Sample size was not statistically predetermined, and group allocation was not concealed from the investigators. In cross-validation, the 13-signature model distinguished ophthalmopathy from stable hyperthyroidism with almost 90% sensitivity and nearly 82% specificity, and in the test set the corresponding values were roughly 80% and 76%. In validation, the model predicted ophthalmopathy progression with about 64% sensitivity and about 73% specificity; some 13 predicted patients were CT-confirmed with GO in a median of approximately 6.5 months. Most expanded thyroid clonotypes with a frequency above 0.001 also appeared in blood, which suggests that blood repertoires may reflect the immune response in the thyroid.

For repertoire sequencing, TCR beta CDR3 regions were amplified from RNA transcripts. The first round was an RT-PCR using HTBI primers with the Qiagen OneStep RT-PCR kit, and this first round was followed by a second-round multiplex PCR, then size selection and purification. Libraries were sequenced on an Illumina HiSeq2000 using paired-end 100 bp reads. As for the original processing: Reads were processed with SOAPnuke, discarding reads with adapters, uncalled bases, mean Phred below 15, or no exact constant-primer or identifier match. COPE v1.2.5 was used to merge the high-quality paired reads. Each unique nucleotide sequence was defined as a clonotype, and clonotypes were aligned to IMGT TRB V, D and J references with MiTCR v1.1. Only V-J combinations with frequency above 0.0001 were analysed, covering 98% to 99.2% of repertoires. For each V-J combination, a TCR clonal expansion and chaos score was defined as F50 clonal expansion divided by the chaos observed in the TCRdist matrix. Features were reduced by Welch's t-statistics and random forest to 10 to 15 V-J combinations, which fed a naive Bayes classifier. Thyroid-blood repertoire similarity was quantified with the Morisita-Horn index. Using fastp at Q25 and MiXCR, TCRdb reprocessed the public reads and kept productive beta chains. Rows with a matching CDR3 protein are joined into one entry that keeps the most common DNA and genes. TCRdb assigned the V and J calls; the authors' analysis was not used. In all, the sample holds about 600,000 distinct CDR3 sequences, and less than 40% of those were seen once. The top ten constitute about 4% of the sample.

Hyperthyroidism patients were newly diagnosed, with disease duration under 2 months, and aged 18 to 65 years. Anyone with other autoimmune diseases, uncontrolled infections, pregnancy or lactation was excluded from the study. Diagnosis relied on clinical symptoms, serum thyroxine, TRAb, thyroid ultrasound and orbital computed tomography. Total RNA was extracted with Trizol reagent and quality-checked on an Agilent 2100 Bioanalyzer. The sequencing sample was made of peripheral blood or thyroid tissue (not recorded which). The rearranged chain carries TRBV2 and TRBJ1-2; 8 central nucleotides agree with TRBD1. This clonotype was obtained from an adult man with Graves' hyperthyroidism. The CDR3 region has the sequence CASSPYRTGSGYTF. Read as DNA, the sequence is TGTGCCAGCAGTCCCTACAGGACAGGGTCTGGCTACACCTTC.